The rows below give T cell receptor beta chains drawn from one sample of a study of cytomegalovirus exposure and HLA in healthy donors. The method was immunoSEQ multiplex PCR; TCRdb's version includes in-frame clones alone and lacks a portion of them. The data contain about 180,000 clones, 85% of them singletons. Sequencing was carried out using PBMCs. These receptor sequences come from a boy between 2 and 15 years old in good health and CMV-seronegative. Both conserved end residues are part of each CDR3. A D gene is named only where the DNA matches it firmly. Only some rows state a clone size, as once, few, many or a class for expanded clones.

TRBV27,TRBJ1-2,-,-,CASSPGGYGYTF,TGTGCCAGCAGTCCGGGGGGCTATGGCTACACCTTC
TRBV28,TRBJ1-2,-,once,CASSSRSNYGYTF,TGTGCCAGCAGCTCTAGATCGAACTATGGCTACACCTTC
TRBV5-8,TRBJ1-5,-,-,CASSLTGRVRQPQHF,TGTGCCAGCAGCTTGACAGGGAGAGTAAGACAGCCCCAGCATTTT
TRBV27,TRBJ1-1,-,-,CASSIRAGHFEAFF,TGTGCCAGCAGTATCCGAGCAGGGCATTTTGAAGCTTTCTTT
TRBV7-2,TRBJ2-5,TRBD2,-,CASSLFSGGETQYF,TGTGCCAGCAGCTTATTTTCCGGGGGGGAGACCCAGTACTTC
TRBV5-1,TRBJ1-6,-,-,CASSGTGTQNSPLHF,TGCGCCAGCAGCGGGACCGGGACACAGAATTCACCCCTCCACTTT
TRBV7-8,TRBJ1-5,-,-,CASSPGDQPQHF,TGTGCCAGCAGCCCGGGGGATCAGCCCCAGCATTTT
TRBV6-1,TRBJ1-2,-,-,CASSWARDMAGYTF,TGTGCCAGCAGTTGGGCGAGGGATATGGCTGGCTACACCTTC
TRBV6-6,TRBJ1-1,TRBD1,-,CASSHGTGAGYEAFF,TGTGCCAGCAGCCACGGGACAGGGGCAGGGTATGAAGCTTTCTTT
TRBV30,TRBJ1-3,-,-,CAWRPVAGRLIGNTIYF,TGTGCCTGGAGGCCGGTGGCGGGACGGTTAATTGGAAACACCATATATTTT
TRBV6-6,TRBJ2-2,-,-,CANMIRGELFF,TGTGCCAACATGATCAGGGGGGAGCTGTTTTTT
TRBV6-1,TRBJ2-7,TRBD1,-,CASRQTGVVGEQYF,TGTGCCAGCAGACAGACAGGGGTGGTTGGCGAGCAGTACTTC
TRBV6-6,TRBJ2-5,-,-,CASSPPRAGETQYF,TGTGCCAGCAGTCCCCCTCGCGCAGGAGAGACCCAGTACTTC
TRBV25-1,TRBJ1-2,TRBD1,-,CASLGQFYGYTF,TGTGCCAGCCTGGGACAGTTCTATGGCTACACCTTC
TRBV5-1,TRBJ1-5,TRBD1,-,CASSLEPTGVGNQPQHF,TGCGCCAGCAGCTTGGAACCCACAGGGGTTGGCAATCAGCCCCAGCATTTT
TRBV6-1,TRBJ2-2,-,-,CASSVLTTGELFF,TGTGCCAGCAGTGTACTAACCACCGGGGAGCTGTTTTTT